Presented here are 16 T cell receptor beta chains from one specimen sequenced in a study of blood T cell repertoires in COVID-19 (dated by TCRdb to about 2020). The library came from the immunoSEQ multiplex PCR assay. TCRdb took this table from immuneACCESS and kept in-frame rearrangements with V and J called. Such tables lack part of the clones; where checked against another copy, unresolved V genes explain under half of the gap, and the rest is unexplained. This sample comprises about 140,000 clones, approximately 88% of them detected only once. The biggest ten clones account for under 12% of the sample. Input material: peripheral blood. The receptors derive from a man aged 60-69 years with active or convalescent COVID-19.

This clone occurred once. This chain joins TRBV12-3 or TRBV12-4 and TRBJ2-2; D not resolved. Trimming removed 2 bases from V and 6 bases from J, with 7 bases in between. This CDR3 is 13 amino acids long. The CDR3 loop reads CASSLPPSGELFF. In nucleotides, the CDR3 is TGTGCCAGCAGTTTACCCCCCTCCGGGGAGCTGTTTTTT.

The count of this clone is one. This rearrangement joins TRBV7-8 to TRBJ2-1; 8 nucleotides match TRBD2. CDR3 length: 17 amino acids. The V gene's germline CDR1 is SGHVS and CDR2 FQNEAQ. The V segment lost 1 base and the J segment 4 bases; nucleotides outside the gene matches: 9. CDR3 loop: CASSLVEAGVSYNEQFF. CDR3 nucleotide sequence: TGTGCCAGCAGCTTAGTAGAAGCGGGAGTGTCGTACAATGAGCAGTTCTTC.

The CDR3: CASSVVPGGETQYF. The CDR3, as DNA: TGTGCCAGCAGCGTAGTACCGGGAGGAGAGACCCAGTACTTC. The chain carries TRBV9 and TRBJ2-5, with 7 bases lining up with TRBD2. Germline CDR1 reads SGDLS; CDR2 reads YYNGEE. This CDR3 spans 14 amino acids. The J segment lost 4 bases and the V segment lost 0 bases, leaving 3 bases of the junction unmatched.

The chain uses TRBV9 and TRBJ2-7, with D perhaps matching TRBD2 (6 bases). The CDR3 sequence is 14 residues long. The V gene lost 6 bases and the J gene lost 2 bases, with 15 bases spanning the gap. CDR1 and CDR2 (germline): SGDLS, YYNGEE. Written as DNA, the CDR3 is TGTGCCAGCACACCGGGACTGCCACCCTACGAGCAGTACTTC. Encoded protein: CASTPGLPPYEQYF.

The chain combines TRBV6-6 with TRBJ2-7; maybe TRBD2 (6 bases). Per the germline V gene, CDR1 is MNHNY and CDR2 is SVGAGI (reference sequence). Trimming left V 5 bases short and J 3 bases short, with 11 bases between. The CDR3 is made up of 13 amino acids. CDR3: CASSPGVLYEQYF. The CDR3 nucleotides read TGTGCCAGCAGTCCGGGGGTACTCTACGAGCAGTACTTC.

This clone was found once. The chain has TRBV7-8 and TRBJ2-5, with TRBD2 as a possible D gene (6 bases). V lost 2 bases and J lost 7, with 20 bases in between. CDR3 length: 16 residues. Germline V gives CDR1 SGHVS, CDR2 FQNEAQ. The DNA for the CDR3 is TGTGCCAGCAGCTTAACCCCCGGGGGAATTGGGTCGACCCAGTACTTC. This codes for CASSLTPGGIGSTQYF.

Comments on this clone: Its ends do not fully match the called genes, so a read error is possible. This chain uses TRBV20-1 with TRBJ2-7; maybe TRBD2 (6 bases). Germline CDR1 reads DFQATT; CDR2 reads SNEGSKA (reference sequence). The CDR3 consists of 10 residues. The CDR3 is CSASPRLGSF. In DNA form, the CDR3 reads TGCAGTGCTAGTCCAAGACTAGGAAGCTTC.

The V call is TRBV24-1, the J call TRBJ2-5; a weak D match, TRBD2 (5 bases). Trimming shortened V by 6 bases and J by 7 bases, and 11 bases separated the two germline ends. Germline V CDR1 and CDR2: KGHDR, SFDVKD. This CDR3 has 12 residues. CDR3 region: CATSPSGGTQYF. The CDR3 coding sequence is TGTGCCACCAGTCCCAGTGGAGGGACCCAGTACTTC.

The chain recombines TRBV7-9 with TRBJ2-1, with TRBD2 identical over 8 bases. The CDR3 consists of 15 residues. J gave up 6 bases and V 1 base, and 5 bases lay outside the gene matches. Looked up from germline, CDR1 is SEHNR and CDR2 is FQNEAQ (reference sequence). For the CDR3, the DNA is TGTGCCAGCAGCTTAGACGGGAGGGGAGGCAATGAGCAGTTCTTC. The encoded protein is CASSLDGRGGNEQFF.

V is TRBV28 and J is TRBJ1-1; 7 nucleotides line up with TRBD1. J gave up 1 base and V 7 bases, and 3 bases lay outside the gene matches. The CDR3 is 13 residues long. CDR1 MDHEN and CDR2 SYDVKM come from the germline V gene. The CDR3 region is CASKSGGNTEAFF. CDR3 DNA sequence: TGTGCCAGCAAATCAGGGGGGAACACTGAAGCTTTCTTT.

J is TRBJ2-1 and V is TRBV3-1 (or the pseudogene TRBV3-2); TRBD1 agrees at 7 bases. In germline, CDR1 is LGHDT, CDR2 YNNKEL (reference sequence). The V and J ends lost 4 bases and 7 bases, in that order; junction bases with no gene match: 7. The length of the CDR3 is 14 residues. CDR3 nucleotide sequence: TGTGCCAGCAGCCCCGGGACAGACTCTAATGAGCAGTTCTTC. It yields the protein CASSPGTDSNEQFF.

This clone was seen only a few times. The chain couples TRBV18 to TRBJ1-5, with D unresolved. From germline, CDR1 is KGHSH and CDR2 LQKENI. Between the trimmed V and J ends, which lost 1 base and 0 bases, there was a span of 4 bases. There are 14 residues in the CDR3. The CDR3 DNA follows: TGTGCCAGCTCACCACTTAATAGCAATCAGCCCCAGCATTTT. Protein product: CASSPLNSNQPQHF.

The V and J genes are TRBV11-2 and TRBJ2-1; 11 bases are shared with TRBD2. This CDR3 has 17 amino acids. Germline lookup yields CDR1 SGHAT and CDR2 FQNNGV. After removal of 6 bases from V and 10 bases from J, the junction contained 17 bases not matched to a gene. The CDR3 loop is CASRNPLETSGVKEQFF. In DNA form, the CDR3 reads TGTGCCAGCAGGAACCCACTGGAGACTAGCGGGGTCAAGGAGCAGTTCTTC.

This chain connects TRBV5-1 to TRBJ2-1; a possible D gene is TRBD1 (5 bases). V lost 3 bases and J 8 bases, leaving 9 bases between the germline ends. CDR3 length: 12 amino acids. The V gene's germline CDR1 is SGHRS and CDR2 YFSETQ. The CDR3 DNA reads as TGCGCCAGCAGCTCCAGGGAACATGAGCAGTTCTTC. Amino acid sequence: CASSSREHEQFF.

The chain employs TRBV5-1 and TRBJ2-1, with TRBD1 matching over 10 bases. From germline, CDR1 is SGHRS and CDR2 YFSETQ. V gave up 5 bases and J gave up 6 bases; unmatched junction bases: 8. The CDR3 loop spans 15 amino acids. The CDR3 bases are TGCGCCAGCAGTTCCGGGACAGGGGTTTCCAATGAGCAGTTCTTC. It specifies CASSSGTGVSNEQFF.

This rearrangement joins TRBV7-2 to TRBJ1-2; D is uncertain. Trimming shortened V by 4 bases and J by 2 bases, and 14 bases separated the two germline ends. The V gene's germline CDR1 is SGHTA and CDR2 FQGNSA. The CDR3 has 15 residues. For the CDR3, the DNA is TGTGCCAGCAGCTCCGTAGGTGTAGCGAACTATGGCTACACCTTC. Residues: CASSSVGVANYGYTF.